This T cell receptor (beta chain) was profiled in a study of T cells after yellow fever vaccination. Study as a whole: Low-cell-number fractions were prepared with SMART-Seq v4 Ultra Low Input.

The CDR3 extends over 15 amino acids. The trim removed 4 bases at V and 2 bases at J, leaving 7 bases unmatched. Germline values: CDR1 SGHRS, CDR2 YFSETQ. UMIs and a universal primer site were added when TCR cDNA was made by 5'RACE template switching. TCRdb reprocessed the 5' RACE reads via MiXCR and lists one record per CDR3 protein. Here the sample spans about 320,000 distinct CDR3 sequences, over 8.5% being singletons. There are a few counts of this clonotype. The J gene is TRBJ2-7, the V gene TRBV5-1; 9 bases are a match to TRBD1. The sequence derives from a man aged 18 to 35 who received the YFV17D yellow fever vaccine. Here the sequenced sample was CD4+ T cells sorted from PBMCs, taken 45 days after the yellow fever booster vaccination. CDR3 loop: CASSPERQGAYEQYF. The CDR3 DNA is TGCGCCAGCAGCCCCGAACGACAGGGGGCCTACGAGCAGTACTTC.